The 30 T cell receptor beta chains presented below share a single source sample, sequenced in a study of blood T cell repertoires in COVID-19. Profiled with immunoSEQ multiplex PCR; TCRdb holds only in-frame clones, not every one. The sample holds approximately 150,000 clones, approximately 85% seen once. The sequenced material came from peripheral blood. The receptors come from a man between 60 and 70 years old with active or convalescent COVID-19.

Here the CDR3 reads CASSLGAGTDTQYF. The CDR3, as DNA: TGTGCCAGCAGCTTAGGGGCTGGCACAGATACGCAGTATTTT. This chain uses TRBV7-9 with TRBJ2-3; no reliable D call. V was pared by 1 base and J by 1 base, with 6 bases between. Germline V gives CDR1 SEHNR, CDR2 FQNEAQ (reference sequence). The CDR3 is made up of 14 amino acids. Looking up the rest from reference TRBV7-9 and TRBJ2-3 gives the full variable domain: DTGVSQNPRHKITKRGQNVTFRCDPISEHNRLYWYRQTLGQGPEFLTYFQNEAQLEKSRLLSDRFSAERPKGSFSTLEIQRTEQGDSAMYLCASSLGAGTDTQYFGPGTRLTVL.

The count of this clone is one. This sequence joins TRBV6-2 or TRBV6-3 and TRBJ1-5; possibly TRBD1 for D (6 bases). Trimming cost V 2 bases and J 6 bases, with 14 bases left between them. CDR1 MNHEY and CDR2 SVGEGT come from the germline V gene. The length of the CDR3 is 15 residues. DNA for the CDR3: TGTGCCAGCAGTTACCGCGGACAGATGGGTCAGCCCCAGCATTTT. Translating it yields CASSYRGQMGQPQHF.

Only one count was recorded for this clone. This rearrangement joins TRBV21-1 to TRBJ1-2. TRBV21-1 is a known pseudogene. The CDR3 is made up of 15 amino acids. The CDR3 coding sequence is TGTGCCAGCAGCAAAGGGGCCCGGGGGGTATATGGCTACACCTTC. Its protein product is CASSKGARGVYGYTF.

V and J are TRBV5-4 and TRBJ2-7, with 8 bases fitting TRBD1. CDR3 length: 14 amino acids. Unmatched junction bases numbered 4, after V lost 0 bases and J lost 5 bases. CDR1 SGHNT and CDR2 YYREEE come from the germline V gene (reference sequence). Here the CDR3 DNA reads TGTGCCAGCAGCTTGGGGGCAGGGGGCGACGAGCAGTACTTC. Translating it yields CASSLGAGGDEQYF.

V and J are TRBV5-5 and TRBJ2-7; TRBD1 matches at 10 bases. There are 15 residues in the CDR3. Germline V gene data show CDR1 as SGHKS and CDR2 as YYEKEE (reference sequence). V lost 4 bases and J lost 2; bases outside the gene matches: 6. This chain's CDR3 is CASSLGQGSTYEQYF. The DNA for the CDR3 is TGTGCCAGCAGCCTGGGACAGGGGAGCACCTACGAGCAGTACTTC.

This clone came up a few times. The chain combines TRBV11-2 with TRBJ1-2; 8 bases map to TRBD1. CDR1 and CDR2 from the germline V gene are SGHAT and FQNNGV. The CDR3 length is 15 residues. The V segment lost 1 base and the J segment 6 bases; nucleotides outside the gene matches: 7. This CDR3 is CASSLVRGLIDGYTF. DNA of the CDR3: TGTGCCAGCAGCTTAGTCAGGGGGCTTATAGATGGCTACACCTTC.

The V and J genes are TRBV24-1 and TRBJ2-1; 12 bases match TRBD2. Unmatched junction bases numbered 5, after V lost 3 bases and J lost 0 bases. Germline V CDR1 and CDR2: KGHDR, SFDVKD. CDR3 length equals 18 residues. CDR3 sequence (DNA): TGTGCCACCAGTGATCGCGGACTAGCGGGGAGCTCCTACAATGAGCAGTTCTTC. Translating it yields CATSDRGLAGSSYNEQFF.

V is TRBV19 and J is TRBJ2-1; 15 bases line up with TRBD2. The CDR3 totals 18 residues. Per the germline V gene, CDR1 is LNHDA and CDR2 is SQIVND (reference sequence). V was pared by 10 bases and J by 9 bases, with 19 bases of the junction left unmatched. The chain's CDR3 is CATQVVGWTSGRESEQFF. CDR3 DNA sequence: TGTGCCACCCAAGTGGTGGGGTGGACTAGCGGGAGGGAGAGTGAGCAGTTCTTC.

For the CDR3, the DNA is TGTGCCAGCAGCCCCGAGAGTTTGAACACCGGGGAGCTGTTTTTT. Translated, it gives CASSPESLNTGELFF. This rearrangement joins TRBV11-3 to TRBJ2-2; no reliable D call. The V gene lost 5 bases and the J gene lost 1 base, with 11 bases spanning the gap. In germline, CDR1 is SGHNT, CDR2 YENEEA. The CDR3 length is 15 residues.

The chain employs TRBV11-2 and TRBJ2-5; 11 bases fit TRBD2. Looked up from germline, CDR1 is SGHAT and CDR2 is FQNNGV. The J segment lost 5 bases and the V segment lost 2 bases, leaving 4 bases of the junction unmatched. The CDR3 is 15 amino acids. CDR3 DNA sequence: TGTGCCAGCAGCTTAACTAGCGGGAGTATCGAGACCCAGTACTTC. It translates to CASSLTSGSIETQYF.

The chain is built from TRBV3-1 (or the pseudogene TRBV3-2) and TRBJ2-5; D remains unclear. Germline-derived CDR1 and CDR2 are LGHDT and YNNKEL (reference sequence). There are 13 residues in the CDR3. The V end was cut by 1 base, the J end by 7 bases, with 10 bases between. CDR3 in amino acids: CASSQAGPGTQYF. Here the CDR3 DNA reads TGTGCCAGCAGCCAAGCAGGTCCTGGGACCCAGTACTTC.

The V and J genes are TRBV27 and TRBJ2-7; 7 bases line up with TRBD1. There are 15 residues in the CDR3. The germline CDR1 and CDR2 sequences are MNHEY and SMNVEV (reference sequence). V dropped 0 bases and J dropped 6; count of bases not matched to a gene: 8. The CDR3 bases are TGTGCCAGCAGTTTATCAGGTAGGGGGCGGCTCGAGCAGTACTTC. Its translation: CASSLSGRGRLEQYF.

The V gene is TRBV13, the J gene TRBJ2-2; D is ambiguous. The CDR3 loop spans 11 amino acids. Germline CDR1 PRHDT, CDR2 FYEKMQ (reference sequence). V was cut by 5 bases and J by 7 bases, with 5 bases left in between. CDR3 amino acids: CASSLRGELFF. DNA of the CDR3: TGTGCCAGCAGCCTCCGCGGGGAGCTGTTTTTT.

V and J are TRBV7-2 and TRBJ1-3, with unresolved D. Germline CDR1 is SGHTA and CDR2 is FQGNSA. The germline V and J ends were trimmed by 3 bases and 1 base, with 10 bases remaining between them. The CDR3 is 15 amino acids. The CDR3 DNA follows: TGTGCCAGCAGCTTGGAGGGATTATCTGGAAACACCATATATTTT. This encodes CASSLEGLSGNTIYF.

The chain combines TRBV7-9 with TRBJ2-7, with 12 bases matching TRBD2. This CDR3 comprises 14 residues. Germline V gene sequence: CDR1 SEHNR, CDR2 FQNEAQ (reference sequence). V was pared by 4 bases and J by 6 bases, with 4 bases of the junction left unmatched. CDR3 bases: TGTGCCAGCAGCTCACTAGCGGGAGGCTTCGAGCAGTACTTC. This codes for CASSSLAGGFEQYF.

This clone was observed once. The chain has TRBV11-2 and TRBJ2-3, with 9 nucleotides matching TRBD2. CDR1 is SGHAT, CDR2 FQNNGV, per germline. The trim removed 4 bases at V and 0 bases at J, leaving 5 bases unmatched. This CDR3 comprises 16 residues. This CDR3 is CASSSLAGASTDTQYF. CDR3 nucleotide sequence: TGTGCCAGCAGCTCCTTAGCGGGAGCGAGCACAGATACGCAGTATTTT. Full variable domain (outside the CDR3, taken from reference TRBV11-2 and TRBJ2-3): EAGVAQSPRYKIIEKRQSVAFWCNPISGHATLYWYQQILGQGPKLLIQFQNNGVVDDSQLPKDRFSAERLKGVDSTLKIQPAKLEDSAVYLCASSSLAGASTDTQYFGPGTRLTVL.

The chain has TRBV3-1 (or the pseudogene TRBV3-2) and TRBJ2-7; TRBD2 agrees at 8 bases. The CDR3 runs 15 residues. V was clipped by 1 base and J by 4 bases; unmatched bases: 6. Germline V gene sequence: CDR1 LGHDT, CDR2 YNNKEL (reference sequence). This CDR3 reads CASSQVLAVGYEQYF. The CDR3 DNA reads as TGTGCCAGCAGCCAAGTACTAGCGGTGGGATACGAGCAGTACTTC.

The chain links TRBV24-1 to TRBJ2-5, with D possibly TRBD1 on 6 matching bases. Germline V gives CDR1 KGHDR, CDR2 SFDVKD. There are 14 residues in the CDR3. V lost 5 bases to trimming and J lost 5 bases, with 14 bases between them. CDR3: CATSGGQGMETQYF. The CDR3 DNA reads TGTGCCACCAGTGGGGGGCAGGGGATGGAGACCCAGTACTTC.

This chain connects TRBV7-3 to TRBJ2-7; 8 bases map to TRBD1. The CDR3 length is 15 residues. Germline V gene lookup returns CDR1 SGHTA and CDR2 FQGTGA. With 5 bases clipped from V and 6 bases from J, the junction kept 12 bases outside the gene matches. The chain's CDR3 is CASSPQGQGSAEQYF. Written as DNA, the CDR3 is TGTGCCAGCAGCCCCCAAGGACAGGGATCGGCCGAGCAGTACTTC.

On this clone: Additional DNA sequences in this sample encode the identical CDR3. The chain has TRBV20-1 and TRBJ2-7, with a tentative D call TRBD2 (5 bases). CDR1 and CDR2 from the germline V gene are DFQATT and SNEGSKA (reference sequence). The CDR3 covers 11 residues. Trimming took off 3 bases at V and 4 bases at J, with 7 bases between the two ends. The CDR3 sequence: CSARGSYEQYF. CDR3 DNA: TGCAGTGCTAGGGGGAGTTACGAGCAGTACTTC.

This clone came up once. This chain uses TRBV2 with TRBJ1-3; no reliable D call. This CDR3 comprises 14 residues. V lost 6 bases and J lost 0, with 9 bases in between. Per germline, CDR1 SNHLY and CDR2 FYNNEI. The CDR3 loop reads CASRYTSSGNTIYF. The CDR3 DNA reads TGTGCCAGCAGGTACACAAGCTCTGGAAACACCATATATTTT.

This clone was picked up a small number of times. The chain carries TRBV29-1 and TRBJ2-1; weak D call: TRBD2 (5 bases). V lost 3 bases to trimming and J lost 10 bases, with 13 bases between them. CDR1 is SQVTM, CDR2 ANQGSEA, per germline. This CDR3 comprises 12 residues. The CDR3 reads CSVDRDGLEQFF. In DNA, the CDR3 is TGCAGCGTTGATCGCGACGGACTGGAGCAGTTCTTC.

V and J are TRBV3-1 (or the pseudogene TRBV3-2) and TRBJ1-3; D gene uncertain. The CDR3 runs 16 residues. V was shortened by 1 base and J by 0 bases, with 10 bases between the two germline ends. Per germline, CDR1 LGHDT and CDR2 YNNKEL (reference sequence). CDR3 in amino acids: CASSQVTPSSGNTIYF. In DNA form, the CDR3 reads TGTGCCAGCAGCCAAGTTACCCCGAGCTCTGGAAACACCATATATTTT.

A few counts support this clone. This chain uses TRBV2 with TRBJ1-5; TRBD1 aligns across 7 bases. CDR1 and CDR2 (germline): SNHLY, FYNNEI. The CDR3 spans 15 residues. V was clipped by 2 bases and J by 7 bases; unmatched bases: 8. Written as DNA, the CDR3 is TGTGCCAGCAGTGAACTCGACAGGGTAGGGCAGCCCCAGCATTTT. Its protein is CASSELDRVGQPQHF. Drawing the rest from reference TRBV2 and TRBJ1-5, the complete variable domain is EPEVTQTPSHQVTQMGQEVILRCVPISNHLYFYWYRQILGQKVEFLVSFYNNEISEKSEIFDDQFSVERPDGSNFTLKIRSTKLEDSAMYFCASSELDRVGQPQHFGDGTRLSIL.

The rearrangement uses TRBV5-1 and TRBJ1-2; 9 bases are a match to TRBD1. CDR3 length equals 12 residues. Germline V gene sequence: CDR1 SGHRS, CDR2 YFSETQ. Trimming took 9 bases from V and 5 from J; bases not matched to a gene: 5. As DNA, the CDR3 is TGCGCCACCGGGACAGGGTGGTATGGCTACACCTTC. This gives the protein CATGTGWYGYTF.

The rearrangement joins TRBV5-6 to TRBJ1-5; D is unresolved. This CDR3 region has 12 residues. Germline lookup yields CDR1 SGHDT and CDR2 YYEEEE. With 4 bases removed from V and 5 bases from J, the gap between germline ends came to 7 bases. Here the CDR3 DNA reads TGTGCCAGCAGCCTTGTTGATCAGCCCCAGCATTTT. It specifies CASSLVDQPQHF.

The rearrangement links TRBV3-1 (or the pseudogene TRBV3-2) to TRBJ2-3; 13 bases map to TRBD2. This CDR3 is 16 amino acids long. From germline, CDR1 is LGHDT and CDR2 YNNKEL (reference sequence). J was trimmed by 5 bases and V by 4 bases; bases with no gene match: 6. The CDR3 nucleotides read TGTGCCAGCAGCCCGGGGACTAGCGGGAACAGAGATACGCAGTATTTT. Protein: CASSPGTSGNRDTQYF.

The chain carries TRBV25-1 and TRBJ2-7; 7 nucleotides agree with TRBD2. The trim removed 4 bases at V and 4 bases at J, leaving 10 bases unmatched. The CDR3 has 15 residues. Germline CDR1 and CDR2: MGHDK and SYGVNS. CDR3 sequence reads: CASSGPPGGRYEQYF. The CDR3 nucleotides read TGTGCCAGCAGTGGGCCCCCGGGGGGAAGGTACGAGCAGTACTTC.

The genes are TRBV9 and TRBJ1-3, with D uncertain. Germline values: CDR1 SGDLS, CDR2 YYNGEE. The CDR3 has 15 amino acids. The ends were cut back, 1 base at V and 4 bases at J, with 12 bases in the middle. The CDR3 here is CASSVSPSGGNTIYF. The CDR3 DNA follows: TGTGCCAGCAGCGTATCCCCCTCGGGAGGAAACACCATATATTTT.

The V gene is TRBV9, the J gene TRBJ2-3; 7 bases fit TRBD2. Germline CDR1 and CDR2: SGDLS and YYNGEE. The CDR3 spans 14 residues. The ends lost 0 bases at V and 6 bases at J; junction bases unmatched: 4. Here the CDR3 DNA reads TGTGCCAGCAGCGTAGGGGAGGGGACGGATACGCAGTATTTT. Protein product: CASSVGEGTDTQYF. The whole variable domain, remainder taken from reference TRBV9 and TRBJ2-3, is DSGVTQTPKHLITATGQRVTLRCSPRSGDLSVYWYQQSLDQGLQFLIQYYNGEERAKGNILERFSAQQFPDLHSELNLSSLELGDSALYFCASSVGEGTDTQYFGPGTRLTVL.